The rows below give T cell receptor beta chains drawn from one sample of a study of early T cells in non-severe SARS-CoV-2 infection. TCRdb processed the 5' RACE reads anew with MiXCR; each CDR3 protein has one entry. The repertoire holds under 35,000 distinct CDR3 sequences, 5% to 5.5% seen once, with 3% to 4.5% in the top ten. Sequenced material: whole blood. These receptors were collected from an adult who was a healthcare worker with PCR-confirmed SARS-CoV-2 infection or an uninfected control (not recorded which). CDR3s include the opening cysteine and the closing phenylalanine or tryptophan. The D gene is left open where the match is weak. The size field is filled for only some rows; it gives once, few, many or a size class.

D gene | J gene | clone size | V gene | CDR3 protein | CDR3 DNA
- | TRBJ2-2 | - | TRBV3-1 | CASSQMGPGELFF | TGTGCCAGCAGCCAAATGGGGCCCGGGGAGCTGTTTTTT
- | TRBJ2-3 | many | TRBV27 | CASRNPPGRGRGDTQYF | TGTGCCAGCAGAAATCCTCCGGGGAGGGGGCGAGGAGATACGCAGTATTTT
- | TRBJ2-5 | many | TRBV20-1 | CSARVGAQETQYF | TGCAGTGCTAGAGTAGGAGCCCAAGAGACCCAGTACTTC
TRBD1 | TRBJ2-2 | - | TRBV19 | CASLQGQGVPGELFF | TGTGCCAGCCTCCAGGGACAGGGGGTCCCCGGGGAGCTGTTTTTT
TRBD2 | TRBJ2-4 | many | TRBV6-5 | CASSRGVASKNIQYF | TGTGCCAGCAGCCGGGGGGTAGCGAGTAAAAACATTCAGTACTTC
- | TRBJ2-7 | - | TRBV29-1 | CSVDSTGTYEQYF | TGCAGCGTCGACTCGACAGGAACCTACGAGCAGTACTTC
TRBD1 | TRBJ1-2 | medium-sized | TRBV28 | CASRSGTGTYGYTF | TGTGCCAGCAGGTCCGGGACAGGGACCTATGGCTACACCTTC
- | TRBJ1-2 | many | TRBV11-2 | CASSLVQGRGYTF | TGTGCCAGCAGCTTAGTGCAGGGAAGAGGCTACACCTTC
TRBD1 | TRBJ2-1 | - | TRBV28 | CASSPGQYNEQFF | TGTGCCAGCAGCCCGGGACAGTACAATGAGCAGTTCTTC
- | TRBJ1-3 | few | TRBV12-3/TRBV12-4 | CASRRDQVSGNTIYF | TGTGCCAGCAGGCGGGACCAGGTCTCCGGAAACACCATATATTTT
- | TRBJ2-5 | many | TRBV2 | CASSDWTAKETQYF | TGTGCCAGCAGTGACTGGACAGCAAAAGAGACCCAGTACTTC
- | TRBJ2-1 | many | TRBV5-1 | CASSLGDRTYNEQFF | TGCGCCAGCAGCTTAGGGGATAGGACCTACAATGAGCAGTTCTTC
- | TRBJ2-3 | few | TRBV19 | CASSTRVADTQYF | TGTGCCAGTAGTACGCGAGTCGCAGATACGCAGTATTTT
- | TRBJ2-1 | many | TRBV11-2 | CASSLALNEQFF | TGTGCCAGCAGCTTAGCTCTCAATGAGCAGTTCTTC
TRBD2 | TRBJ2-7 | many | TRBV6-2/TRBV6-3 | CASSNRQGGDEQYF | TGTGCCAGCAGCAACAGGCAGGGAGGGGACGAGCAGTACTTC
TRBD1 | TRBJ1-2 | many | TRBV4-2 | CASSPPRGQGALANYGYTF | TGTGCCAGCAGCCCACCCCGGGGGCAGGGGGCATTAGCTAACTATGGCTACACCTTC
- | TRBJ2-3 | - | TRBV4-3 | CASSQDGHPQYF | TGCGCCAGCAGCCAAGATGGGCATCCGCAGTATTTT
- | TRBJ2-7 | - | TRBV11-3 | CASSLVGHDSYEQYF | TGTGCCAGCAGCTTAGTAGGACATGATTCCTACGAGCAGTACTTC
- | TRBJ2-7 | - | TRBV7-3 | CASSWSHSYEQYF | TGTGCCAGCAGCTGGAGTCACTCCTACGAGCAGTACTTC
- | TRBJ1-1 | many | TRBV11-2 | CASSLEGRGRTAFF | TGTGCCAGCAGCTTAGAGGGGCGGGGGCGCACAGCTTTCTTT
- | TRBJ2-7 | many | TRBV12-3/TRBV12-4 | CASSSLYEQYF | TGTGCCAGCAGTTCCCTATACGAGCAGTACTTC
- | TRBJ1-4 | few | TRBV13 | CASSSRRGPNEKLFF | TGTGCCAGCAGCTCCCGAAGAGGGCCTAATGAAAAACTGTTTTTT
- | TRBJ2-4 | few | TRBV20-1 | CSARKSAYDIQYF | TGCAGTGCTAGAAAATCGGCGTATGACATTCAGTACTTC
TRBD2 | TRBJ2-3 | many | TRBV28 | CASQAGTSVTDTQYF | TGTGCCAGCCAGGCCGGGACTAGCGTGACAGATACGCAGTATTTT
- | TRBJ2-4 | - | TRBV3-1 | CASSPSRVTKNIQYF | TGTGCCAGCAGCCCTAGTAGGGTCACCAAAAACATTCAGTACTTC
- | TRBJ2-1 | many | TRBV11-2 | CASSPRYDRRYNEQFF | TGTGCCAGCAGCCCCCGGTATGACCGACGGTACAATGAGCAGTTCTTC
- | TRBJ2-7 | few | TRBV9 | CASSVAPGSSYEQYF | TGTGCCAGCAGCGTAGCTCCAGGGAGCTCCTACGAGCAGTACTTC
TRBD1 | TRBJ2-7 | - | TRBV28 | CASSSRTLTDRDDPYEQYF | TGTGCCAGCAGTTCGAGAACCCTTACCGACAGGGACGATCCCTACGAGCAGTACTTC
TRBD1 | TRBJ1-5 | medium-sized | TRBV19 | CASNLRQGGNQPQHF | TGTGCCAGTAACCTGAGACAGGGGGGCAATCAGCCCCAGCATTTT
- | TRBJ2-1 | few | TRBV5-1 | CASTPFGVGDEQFF | TGCGCCAGCACCCCCTTTGGGGTTGGCGATGAGCAGTTCTTC
TRBD2 | TRBJ2-5 | many | TRBV28 | CASSSPSGPQETQYF | TGTGCCAGCAGCTCGCCTAGCGGCCCACAAGAGACCCAGTACTTC
TRBD2 | TRBJ2-7 | few | TRBV6-5 | CASREVAGGREQYF | TGTGCCAGCAGAGAAGTAGCGGGAGGAAGGGAGCAGTACTTC
- | TRBJ1-1 | - | TRBV18 | CASSPVDQRPEAFF | TGTGCCAGCTCACCAGTAGACCAGCGACCTGAAGCTTTCTTT
TRBD1 | TRBJ1-1 | many | TRBV7-8 | CASSNDRDRGLTEAFF | TGTGCCAGCAGCAACGACCGGGACAGGGGTTTAACTGAAGCTTTCTTT
TRBD2 | TRBJ2-3 | many | TRBV4-3 | CASSQMASGSTQYF | TGCGCCAGCAGCCAAATGGCTAGCGGGTCTACGCAGTATTTT
- | TRBJ2-2 | many | TRBV18 | CASSLSRAANTGELFF | TGTGCCAGCTCACTGTCTCGGGCGGCGAACACCGGGGAGCTGTTTTTT
TRBD2 | TRBJ2-1 | few | TRBV28 | CASSLGGRPYNEQFF | TGTGCCAGCAGTTTAGGCGGGAGACCCTACAATGAGCAGTTCTTC
- | TRBJ2-7 | - | TRBV2 | CASSVRDEQYF | TGTGCCAGCAGTGTACGTGACGAGCAGTACTTC
TRBD2 | TRBJ2-5 | many | TRBV7-2 | CASSPSPLSGRVPAQYF | TGTGCCAGCAGCCCATCACCCCTAAGCGGGAGGGTCCCGGCCCAGTACTTC
- | TRBJ1-1 | - | TRBV7-2 | CASSLDRTGNTEAFF | TGTGCCAGCAGCTTGGACCGTACGGGAAACACTGAAGCTTTCTTT
TRBD1 | TRBJ2-7 | few | TRBV3-1 | CASSPGTGAYEQYF | TGTGCCAGCAGCCCCGGGACAGGGGCCTACGAGCAGTACTTC
- | TRBJ2-7 | - | TRBV10-3 | CAISESASARGEQYF | TGTGCCATCAGTGAGTCTGCTAGCGCGAGGGGCGAGCAGTACTTC
TRBD1 | TRBJ1-1 | many | TRBV12-3/TRBV12-4 | CASSPRQGIPTEAFF | TGTGCCAGCAGTCCCCGACAGGGAATTCCCACTGAAGCTTTCTTT
TRBD2 | TRBJ2-1 | - | TRBV3-1 | CASAGVAGGGRSYNEQFF | TGTGCCAGCGCGGGAGTAGCGGGAGGGGGAAGGTCCTACAATGAGCAGTTCTTC
- | TRBJ1-1 | many | TRBV12-3/TRBV12-4 | CASSYSDIYATEAFF | TGTGCCAGCAGTTACTCTGATATATACGCCACTGAAGCTTTCTTT
- | TRBJ1-5 | many | TRBV18 | CASSPPGSQPQHF | TGTGCCAGCTCACCACCGGGGAGTCAGCCCCAGCATTTT
- | TRBJ1-4 | - | TRBV5-1 | CASSSQGSNEKLFF | TGCGCCAGCAGCTCACAGGGAAGCAATGAAAAACTGTTTTTT
- | TRBJ1-5 | many | TRBV18 | CASSLGRYTQPQHF | TGTGCCAGCTCACTCGGCAGGTATACTCAGCCCCAGCATTTT
TRBD2 | TRBJ2-1 | many | TRBV4-3 | CASSQVLAGGEQFF | TGCGCCAGCAGCCAAGTTCTAGCGGGAGGAGAGCAGTTCTTC
- | TRBJ2-4 | many | TRBV28 | CASSPLSVAKNIQYF | TGTGCCAGCAGTCCCTTGTCGGTGGCCAAAAACATTCAGTACTTC
- | TRBJ1-6 | few | TRBV7-9 | CASSRPSANSPLHF | TGTGCCAGCAGTCGACCGAGTGCTAATTCACCCCTCCACTTT
TRBD2 | TRBJ2-3 | many | TRBV29-1 | CSTKALAGEDTQYF | TGCAGCACCAAGGCTCTAGCGGGAGAAGATACGCAGTATTTT
TRBD2 | TRBJ2-1 | many | TRBV10-1 | CASSELAGRQFF | TGCGCCAGCAGTGAATTAGCGGGTCGGCAGTTCTTC
- | TRBJ2-7 | few | TRBV6-1 | CATGPGWGLHEQYF | TGTGCCACCGGCCCGGGGTGGGGTCTTCACGAGCAGTACTTC
- | TRBJ2-7 | many | TRBV14 | CASSQGGGGRFEQYF | TGTGCCAGCAGCCAAGGAGGAGGGGGGCGTTTCGAGCAGTACTTC
- | TRBJ1-1 | many | TRBV28 | CASSTGGEGTEAFF | TGTGCCAGCAGCACCGGGGGTGAGGGCACTGAAGCTTTCTTT
- | TRBJ1-1 | many | TRBV7-2 | CASSWRAESTEAFF | TGTGCCAGCAGCTGGAGGGCAGAGAGCACTGAAGCTTTCTTT
TRBD1 | TRBJ2-7 | many | TRBV5-5 | CASSLGTGGYEQYF | TGTGCCAGCAGCTTAGGGACAGGGGGGTACGAGCAGTACTTC
TRBD2 | TRBJ2-7 | - | TRBV11-2 | CASSPPSSGGGREQYF | TGTGCCAGCAGTCCCCCCTCTAGCGGGGGTGGTCGGGAGCAGTACTTC